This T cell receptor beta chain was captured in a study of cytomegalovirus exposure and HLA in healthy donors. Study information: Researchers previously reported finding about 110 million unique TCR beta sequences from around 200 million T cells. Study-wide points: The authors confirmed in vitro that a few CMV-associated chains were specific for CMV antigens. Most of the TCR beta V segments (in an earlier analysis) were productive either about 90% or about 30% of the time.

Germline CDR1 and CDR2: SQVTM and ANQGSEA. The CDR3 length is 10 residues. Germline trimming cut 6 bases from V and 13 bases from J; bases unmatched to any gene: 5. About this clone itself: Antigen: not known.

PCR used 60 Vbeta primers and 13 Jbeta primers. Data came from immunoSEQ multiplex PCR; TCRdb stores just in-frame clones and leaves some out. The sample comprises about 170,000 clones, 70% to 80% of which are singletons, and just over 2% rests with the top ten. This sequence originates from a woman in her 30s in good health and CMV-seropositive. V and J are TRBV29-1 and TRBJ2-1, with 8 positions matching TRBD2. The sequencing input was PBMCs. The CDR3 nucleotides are TGCAGCGTAAATAGCGGGAATCAGTTCTTC. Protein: CSVNSGNQFF.